This T cell receptor (beta chain) was found in a study of blood T cell repertoires in COVID-19. Clones were sequenced by immunoSEQ multiplex PCR, and TCRdb holds only the in-frame ones, with some missing. The sample consists of 400,000 to 500,000 clones, roughly 90% of them appearing once. Germline V CDR1 and CDR2: LGHDT, YNNKEL (reference sequence). There are 17 residues in the CDR3. Trimming removed 0 bases from V and 7 bases from J; junction bases left unmatched: 13. This chain joins TRBV3-1 (or the pseudogene TRBV3-2) and TRBJ2-3; TRBD2 matches 7 bases. This TCR was recovered from a woman aged 30 to 39 with active or convalescent COVID-19. Sequencing was performed on peripheral blood. As DNA, the CDR3 is TGTGCCAGCAGCCAAGATGCTGGGGGGGGTCTCTTCCATACGCAGTATTTT. This encodes CASSQDAGGGLFHTQYF.